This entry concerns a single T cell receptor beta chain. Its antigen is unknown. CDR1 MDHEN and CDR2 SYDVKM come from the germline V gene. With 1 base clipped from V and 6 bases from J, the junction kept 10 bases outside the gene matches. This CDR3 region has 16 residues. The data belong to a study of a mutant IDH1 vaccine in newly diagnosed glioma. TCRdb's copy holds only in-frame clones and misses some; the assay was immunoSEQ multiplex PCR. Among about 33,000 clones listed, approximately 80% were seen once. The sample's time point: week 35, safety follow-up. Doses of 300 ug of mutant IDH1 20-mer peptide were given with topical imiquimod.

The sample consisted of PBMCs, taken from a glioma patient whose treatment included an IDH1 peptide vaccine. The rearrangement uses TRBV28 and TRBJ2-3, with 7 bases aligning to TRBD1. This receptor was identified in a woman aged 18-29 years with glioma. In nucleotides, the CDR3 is TGTGCCAGCAGTTTATACTCCGGGACAGTATCGGATACGCAGTATTTT. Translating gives CASSLYSGTVSDTQYF. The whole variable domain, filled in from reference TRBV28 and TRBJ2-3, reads DVKVTQSSRYLVKRTGEKVFLECVQDMDHENMFWYRQDPGLGLRLIYFSYDVKMKEKGDIPEGYSVSREKKERFSLILESASTNQTSMYLCASSLYSGTVSDTQYFGPGTRLTVL.